This TCR beta chain was identified during a study of blood T cell repertoires in COVID-19 (dated by TCRdb to the early 2020s). General notes on the study: Collaborator samples came from the United States, Italy and Spain and covered acute and convalescent phases of COVID-19. The material from the prospective study consisted of cDNA or gDNA derived from T cells, B-cell-depleted T cells, or PBMCs. The dataset comprised deeply sampled blood TCRbeta repertoires from subjects exposed to, actively infected with, or recovered from COVID-19. The repertoires were released in a freely available public database intended as a resource for research on the immune response to SARS-CoV-2. Samples came from the ongoing ImmuneRACE study (first 160 participants) plus 1,254 subjects from 6 global collaborators. Sample metadata almost always included a de-identified subject ID, COVID-19 status, age in years and sex. Where available, HLA class I and class II types were taken from metadata supplied by the sample provider and were not determined by assay-based typing.

This clone was counted a single time. No antigen is known for it. It has no much larger one-base neighbor in the sample; base qualities were not kept. Results and caveats for the whole study, not just this receptor: Clinical and demographic metadata were provided uncurated, with the amount varying by source and participant.

Whole blood was collected in K2EDTA tubes by collaborating institutions according to the institutions' own protocols. For TCRbeta analysis, collaborators shipped samples in one of three forms: frozen whole blood, isolated PBMCs, or DNA extracted from either of those sample types. TCRbeta CDR3 regions were amplified from genomic DNA using the immunoSEQ Assay, a bias-controlled multiplex PCR. The published analysis was carried out like this. The number of nucleated cells in each sample was estimated from the amplification of reference gene primers within the assay. Sequence reads were collapsed and filtered to measure the absolute abundance of every unique TCRbeta CDR3 rearrangement. For each sample, productive Simpson clonality was calculated by taking the square root of Simpson's diversity index across productive rearrangements. TCRdb carries this immuneACCESS record with in-frame sequences only. Its versions omit some clonotypes, under half of them owing to an unresolved V gene in the studies checked, with the rest unexplained. V, J and clone size are taken as reported in that table, and D and trimming were inferred from the DNA itself. Recorded for this sample are around 120,000 clones; 65% to 85% of them occurred a single time. The ten largest clones capture around 5.6% of the sample.

Taken from the germline V gene (reference sequence), the CDR1 and CDR2 loops are MNHEY and SMNVEV. The CDR3 contains 16 residues, cysteine and phenylalanine counted. Only the CDR3 portion is preserved as DNA: 48 bases, with reading frame beginning at the first base. A distance of 12 bases separates the germline ends of V and J, which lose 1 base and 2 bases respectively. The sample taken for sequencing was peripheral blood. The chain uses TRBV27 and TRBJ1-5; possibly the D gene is TRBD1, per 5 matching bases. The TCR comes from an older man with active or convalescent COVID-19. The CDR3 is CASSLFGGGGNQPQHF. The nucleotides are TGTGCCAGCAGTTTATTTGGGGGGGGAGGCAATCAGCCCCAGCATTTT.